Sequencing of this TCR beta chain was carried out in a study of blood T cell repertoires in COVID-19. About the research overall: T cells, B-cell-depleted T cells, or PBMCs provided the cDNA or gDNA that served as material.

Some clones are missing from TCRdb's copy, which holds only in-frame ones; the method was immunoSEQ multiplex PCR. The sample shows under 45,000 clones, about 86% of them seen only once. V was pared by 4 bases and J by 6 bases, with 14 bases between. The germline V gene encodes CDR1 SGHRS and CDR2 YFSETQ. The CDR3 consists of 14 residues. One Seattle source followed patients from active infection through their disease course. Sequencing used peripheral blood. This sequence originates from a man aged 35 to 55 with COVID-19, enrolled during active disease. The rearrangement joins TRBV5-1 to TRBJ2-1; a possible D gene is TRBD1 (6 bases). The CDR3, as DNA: TGCGCCAGCAGCCATGGGGCAGGGGTCAATGAGCAGTTCTTC. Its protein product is CASSHGAGVNEQFF.